This is a list of T cell receptor beta chains from one sample in a study of Graves' ophthalmopathy and Graves' hyperthyroidism. One entry per CDR3 protein results from TCRdb running MiXCR on the multiplex PCR reads. The data hold 680,000 or so distinct CDR3 sequences, with 20% to 25% observed a single time. The sequenced material came from peripheral blood. Receptors were obtained from a woman under 30 with stable Graves' hyperthyroidism. Some clones in this sample may be carry-over from other donors' samples. Each CDR3 is given with its conserved first and last residue. D genes are given only for firm matches. Expanded clones are given a class, and other clones once, few, many or no size at all.

size,J,D,V,CDR3,DNA
few,TRBJ1-1,.,TRBV20-1,CSARDFIVSEAFF,TGCAGTGCTAGAGATTTTATTGTGTCTGAAGCTTTCTTT
.,TRBJ2-7,.,TRBV12-3/TRBV12-4,CASSPRGVRQYF,TGTGCCAGCAGCCCCCGTGGTGTGCGTCAGTACTTC
.,TRBJ2-5,TRBD2,TRBV5-1,CASSLGGGLGQETQYF,TGCGCCAGCAGCTTGGGCGGGGGTCTAGGGCAAGAGACCCAGTACTTC
many,TRBJ2-7,.,TRBV6-5,CASSYGSPPYEQYF,TGTGCCAGCAGTTACGGCTCGCCCCCCTACGAGCAGTACTTC
.,TRBJ2-4,.,TRBV12-3/TRBV12-4,CASSLTQGWAKNIQYF,TGTGCCAGCAGTTTAACCCAGGGTTGGGCCAAAAACATTCAGTACTTC
.,TRBJ2-5,TRBD2,TRBV5-1,CASSLLGLVAETQYF,TGCGCCAGCAGCTTGTTGGGACTAGTCGCGGAGACCCAGTACTTC
many,TRBJ2-7,TRBD1,TRBV11-2,CASSLIGQGPYEQYF,TGTGCCAGCAGCTTAATAGGACAGGGACCTTACGAGCAGTACTTC
many,TRBJ1-1,.,TRBV6-5,CASSYSDYTEAFF,TGTGCCAGCAGTTACTCAGACTACACTGAAGCTTTCTTT
many,TRBJ1-1,.,TRBV20-1,CSASRGRDTEAFF,TGCAGTGCTTCCCGGGGGAGGGACACTGAAGCTTTCTTT
.,TRBJ1-6,.,TRBV6-1,CASSGRDGRNSPLHF,TGTGCCAGCAGTGGGAGGGACGGACGGAATTCACCCCTCCACTTT
.,TRBJ2-7,.,TRBV6-1,CASTGSRDPYEQYF,TGTGCCAGCACGGGGTCCCGGGACCCCTACGAGCAGTACTTC
many,TRBJ1-2,TRBD1,TRBV9,CASSPGTGMGYTF,TGTGCCAGCAGCCCCGGGACAGGGATGGGCTACACCTTC
many,TRBJ1-1,.,TRBV18,CASSGRDNTEAFF,TGTGCCAGCTCAGGGCGAGATAACACTGAAGCTTTCTTT
.,TRBJ1-2,.,TRBV6-1,CASSRAGSMAMGYTF,TGTGCCAGCAGTCGGGCAGGCTCTATGGCTATGGGCTACACCTTC
many,TRBJ2-2,.,TRBV2,CASSEEGGTNTGELFF,TGTGCCAGCAGTGAAGAGGGGGGTACGAACACCGGGGAGCTGTTTTTT
many,TRBJ2-2,TRBD1,TRBV11-1,CASRVGTGHNTGELFF,TGTGCCAGCCGCGTGGGGACAGGGCACAACACCGGGGAGCTGTTTTTT
many,TRBJ2-7,.,TRBV20-1,CSAILALAINEQYF,TGCAGTGCCATTCTAGCGCTCGCGATTAACGAGCAGTACTTC
.,TRBJ1-1,.,TRBV6-5,CAGVPNADYRGGEAFF,TGTGCCGGAGTTCCCAACGCCGATTATCGGGGCGGTGAAGCTTTCTTT
.,TRBJ2-5,TRBD2,TRBV7-2,CASSFGSSGQEAQYF,TGTGCCAGCAGCTTTGGGTCTAGCGGACAAGAAGCCCAGTACTTC
.,TRBJ1-2,TRBD1,TRBV5-1,CASGPDRANYGYTF,TGCGCCAGCGGACCAGACAGGGCCAACTATGGCTACACCTTC
many,TRBJ2-2,TRBD1,TRBV7-2,CASSKGQGSTGELFF,TGTGCCAGCAGCAAGGGACAGGGGAGCACCGGGGAGCTGTTTTTT
many,TRBJ1-1,TRBD1,TRBV29-1,CSVEELDRGGF,TGCAGCGTTGAAGAGCTGGACAGGGGAGGCTTT
.,TRBJ1-2,.,TRBV28,CASTRKGGYTF,TGTGCCAGCACTCGAAAAGGGGGCTACACCTTC
many,TRBJ2-5,.,TRBV7-9,CASSLFAGMETQYF,TGTGCCAGCAGCTTATTCGCGGGAATGGAGACCCAGTACTTC
.,TRBJ2-7,TRBD2,TRBV7-2,CASPYSGMGEQYF,TGTGCCAGCCCCTATAGCGGGATGGGGGAGCAGTACTTC
.,TRBJ2-5,.,TRBV4-2,CASSPSYRQETQYF,TGTGCCAGCAGCCCTTCGTATCGGCAAGAGACCCAGTACTTC
many,TRBJ2-7,.,TRBV29-1,CSVRGPKKYEQYF,TGCAGCGTTCGGGGACCGAAAAAATACGAGCAGTACTTC
few,TRBJ2-5,TRBD2,TRBV5-1,CASSRLAGGLAETQYF,TGCGCCAGCAGCCGACTAGCGGGAGGGCTGGCGGAGACCCAGTACTTC
many,TRBJ1-1,.,TRBV6-5,CASSYRTGEAFF,TGTGCCAGCAGTTACCGAACAGGCGAGGCTTTCTTT
.,TRBJ1-5,.,TRBV6-1,CASSDTANQPQHF,TGTGCCAGCAGTGATACAGCTAATCAGCCCCAGCATTTT
many,TRBJ2-7,.,TRBV2,CASSDWQSREQYF,TGTGCCAGCAGTGATTGGCAGTCGCGCGAGCAGTACTTC
many,TRBJ1-1,.,TRBV6-5,CASSYGTAIENTEAFF,TGTGCCAGCAGTTACGGTACAGCCATCGAAAACACTGAAGCTTTCTTT
many,TRBJ2-6,.,TRBV6-2/TRBV6-3,CASSFYQGLGANVLTF,TGTGCCAGCAGTTTCTATCAGGGGCTGGGGGCCAACGTCCTGACTTTC
.,TRBJ2-7,.,TRBV20-1,CSARDMEGGDEQYF,TGCAGTGCTAGAGATATGGAGGGCGGGGACGAGCAGTACTTC